This TCR beta chain came from a study of blood T cell repertoires in COVID-19. As for the study in general: Material from acute and convalescent COVID-19 was sourced from the United States, Italy and Spain. T cells, B-cell-depleted T cells, or PBMCs provided the cDNA or gDNA that served as material.

Original processing notes: From reference gene primer amplification, estimates of nucleated cell counts were derived. TCRdb keeps only in-frame clones here, not all; method: immunoSEQ multiplex PCR. Clonal size and the V and J genes are those of that table, whereas D and trimming came from the DNA. The table includes some 120,000 clones, roughly 91% detected once. Losses at the gene ends were 2 bases for V and 4 bases for J; bases not matched to a gene: 6. This CDR3 is built from 15 residues. Germline V gene data show CDR1 as KGHDR and CDR2 as SFDVKD. This TCR derives from a human donor with acute or convalescent COVID-19. The donor label of this sample is uncertain. The V call is TRBV24-1, the J call TRBJ2-5; TRBD1 agrees at 7 bases. The sequenced sample was peripheral blood. The CDR3 protein is CATSDSRQGGETQYF. The CDR3 nucleotides are TGTGCCACCAGTGATTCAAGACAGGGCGGAGAGACCCAGTACTTC.